The 6 T cell receptor beta chains below come from one sample, sequenced in a study of T cell repertoires and HLA-DP antigens (dated by TCRdb to about 2018). To prepare the library, the immunoSEQ multiplex PCR assay was applied. TCRdb mirrors the immuneACCESS table, restricted to in-frame sequences. Some clones are absent from its copies; in checked studies, under half trace to an unresolved V gene, and the reason for the others is unknown. The sample includes roughly 110,000 clones, with 85% to 95% observed a single time. The ten largest clones add up to about 0.25% of the sample. Their target antigens are unknown. Sequencing was performed on CD4+ T cells from PBMCs. All receptors come from a woman in her late teens or twenties in good health and CMV-seronegative.

The chain carries TRBV7-8 and TRBJ2-7, with D possibly called TRBD1 or TRBD2 (5 bases each). V lost 4 bases and J 6 bases, leaving 16 bases between the germline ends. Germline V gene data show CDR1 as SGHVS and CDR2 as FQNEAQ. The CDR3 is 14 residues long. This chain's CDR3 is CASSSWGRGAEQYF. The CDR3 DNA sequence: TGTGCCAGCAGCTCGTGGGGGAGAGGGGCCGAGCAGTACTTC.

This chain connects TRBV29-1 to TRBJ2-3, with 9 bases lining up with TRBD1. Per germline, CDR1 SQVTM and CDR2 ANQGSEA. The CDR3 length is 14 residues. J gave up 0 bases and V 7 bases, and 5 bases lay outside the gene matches. As DNA, the CDR3 is TGCAGCGCCATCGGGACAGGGAGCACAGATACGCAGTATTTT. Translating it yields CSAIGTGSTDTQYF.

The chain employs TRBV9 and TRBJ2-1, with 10 positions matching TRBD1. With V trimmed by 4 bases and J by 9 bases, 10 bases remained unmatched. Germline CDR1 reads SGDLS; CDR2 reads YYNGEE. The CDR3 is made up of 15 amino acids. The CDR3 sequence is CASSLRDRGTIEQFF. The CDR3 nucleotides read TGTGCCAGCAGCCTCCGGGACAGGGGAACTATTGAGCAGTTCTTC.

The chain recombines TRBV23-1 with TRBJ2-7, with D possibly TRBD2 on 6 matching bases. TRBV23-1 is an ORF for which the function is uncertain. The ends were cut back, 6 bases at V and 6 bases at J, with 27 bases in the middle. The CDR3 sequence is 17 residues long. The CDR3: CASREGRSTIPPSEQYF. CDR3 DNA: TGCGCCAGCAGGGAGGGCAGGTCCACTATCCCCCCGAGCGAGCAGTACTTC.

The chain has TRBV9 and TRBJ2-7; D not resolved. Trimming left V 0 bases short and J 1 base short, with 11 bases between. This CDR3 comprises 15 residues. The germline gives CDR1 SGDLS, CDR2 YYNGEE. The DNA for the CDR3 is TGTGCCAGCAGCGTAGAAGTTGGACGGTCCTACGAGCAGTACTTC. Translation: CASSVEVGRSYEQYF.

V usage is TRBV30 and J usage is TRBJ2-7; 8 positions agree with TRBD1. Per germline, CDR1 GTSNPN and CDR2 SVGIG (reference sequence). The ends lost 5 bases at V and 2 bases at J; junction bases unmatched: 5. The CDR3 length is 13 residues. CDR3: CAWSGQEPYEQYF. CDR3 sequence (DNA): TGTGCCTGGTCGGGACAGGAACCCTACGAGCAGTACTTC.